This T cell receptor beta chain is drawn from a study of CD8+CD57+ T cells in acquired aplastic anemia (dated by TCRdb to 2017 to 2018). At the level of the whole study: On average, sorted CD4+ and CD8+ cells yielded 3 to 4 ug of extracted DNA, with a range of about 0.19 to 30 ug. CD8+CD57+ expansion was defined as a frequency above the mean frequency observed in healthy subjects.

Paper-wide results and their limitations: CD8+ Simpson's diversity did not differ significantly between patients and healthy controls (P=0.060). Approximately 31 CD8+ CDR3 sequences were found in both patients and controls but appeared to be highly expressed in patients and within the immunodominant clones of the patients.

TCR beta VDJ combination and CDR3 sequence profiling used genomic DNA as the template. An Illumina HiSeq 2000 was used for TCR repertoire sequencing. As for the original processing: TRBV/TRBJ rearrangement plots, CDR3 size and DJ length profiles, and Simpson's diversity index were used to evaluate the repertoires. Whichever DNA sequence was most abundant in the deep sequencing data was defined as the immunodominant clone. CDR3 amino acid sequences were screened for sharing across subjects and compared with published repertoires and the VDJdb database. The public reads were reprocessed in TCRdb via fastp at Q25 and MiXCR, keeping in-frame beta chains. CDR3 protein duplicates are merged, each entry listing the most common genes and DNA. In this record, the V and J calls reflect TCRdb's handling and not the investigators' own analysis. The sample table holds 250,000 to 300,000 distinct CDR3 sequences, of which approximately 58% were seen once. The ten largest clonotypes hold 1.3% of the sample.

This clonotype was detected only once. This receptor's antigen is unknown. No base-level quality is on record; no much larger clone is a single base apart. Weak support is all one read offers. V is pared back by 3 bases and J by 1 base, with 16 bases lying between the germline termini. Including cysteine and phenylalanine, the CDR3 has 16 amino acids. Only the CDR3 region is kept as DNA, spanning 48 bases read in frame from base 1. CDR1 and CDR2 were assigned from the germline V gene (reference sequence) as DFQATT and SNEGSKA. Patients chosen for sequencing had shown expansion of CD8+CD57+ cells by flow cytometry. Every patient had severe acquired aplastic anemia, diagnosed using the International Study of Aplastic Anemia and Agranulocytosis and Camitta criteria. No patient had received any therapy when blood was sampled. TCR repertoires of sorted CD4+ and CD8+ blood T cells from severe aplastic anemia patients and healthy subjects were deep-sequenced in the study. Patients were enrolled in the USA under clinicaltrials.gov protocols 00001620, 01623167, 00001397, 00071045, 00081523 and 00961064. Ficoll-Paque density gradient centrifugation was used to isolate peripheral blood mononuclear cells. Before DNA extraction, CD4+ and CD8+ T cells were sorted by FACS or by magnetic beads.

Sequencing input: sorted CD4+, CD8+, or CD8+CD57+ T cells (not recorded which) from PBMCs. The receptor's source is a human donor with aplastic anemia. The chain joins TRBV20-1 to TRBJ1-5; a tentative D match to TRBD1 spans 6 bases. The CDR3 region has the sequence CSASWRGARSNQPQHF. The DNA is TGCAGTGCTAGTTGGCGGGGGGCTAGGAGCAATCAGCCCCAGCATTTT.